Each of the 19 T cell receptor beta chains below was sequenced from the same sample in a study of blood T cell repertoires in COVID-19. Using immunoSEQ multiplex PCR, the repertoire was profiled, and TCRdb retains in-frame clones only, with some absent. This sample has 150,000 to 200,000 clones; about 83% occur once, and the top ten carry over 3.5%. The specimen was peripheral blood. The receptors shown here come from a man aged 18 to 29 with active or convalescent COVID-19.

The chain couples TRBV19 to TRBJ1-5, with 11 bases lining up with TRBD1. V shed 9 bases, J shed 4 bases, and the junction held 5 bases outside the gene matches. This CDR3 has 14 amino acids. CDR1 and CDR2 from the germline V gene are LNHDA and SQIVND (reference sequence). CDR3 in amino acids: CASSGTGGNQPQHF. CDR3 coding DNA: TGTGCCAGCTCCGGGACAGGGGGAAATCAGCCCCAGCATTTT.

J is TRBJ2-2 and V is TRBV28; perhaps TRBD1 as D (6 bases). The germline V gene encodes CDR1 MDHEN and CDR2 SYDVKM. Trimming cost V 4 bases and J 1 base, with 10 bases left between them. This CDR3 region has 15 residues. CDR3 sequence: CASSWTALNTGELFF. For the CDR3, the DNA is TGTGCCAGCAGTTGGACAGCCCTGAACACCGGGGAGCTGTTTTTT.

The CDR3 DNA follows: TGTGCCAGCAGCTTAAGTTCGGGGAATACCGGGGAGCTGTTTTTT. Translated, it gives CASSLSSGNTGELFF. The rearrangement links TRBV7-3 to TRBJ2-2; tentatively, D is TRBD2 (5 bases). Germline V CDR1 and CDR2: SGHTA, FQGTGA. The V and J ends lost 1 base and 5 bases respectively, with 11 bases between them. The CDR3 loop spans 15 amino acids.

Comments on this clone: An end of the junction does not agree with germline; a read error may underlie this. The CDR3 DNA reads TGCGCCAGCAGCTTGCAAGGGACAGGTAACTCTGGCTACACCTTC. Translated, it gives CASSLQGTGNSGYTF. The chain combines TRBV5-1 with TRBJ1-2, with 8 bases identical to TRBD1. The CDR3 runs 15 residues. From germline, CDR1 is SGHRS and CDR2 YFSETQ.

This sequence joins TRBV2 and TRBJ2-7; 7 bases are shared with TRBD1. The length of the CDR3 is 14 residues. V dropped 6 bases and J dropped 2; count of bases not matched to a gene: 7. The germline V gene encodes CDR1 SNHLY and CDR2 FYNNEI. Here the CDR3 DNA reads TGTGCCAGCAGCCAAGGGGGCAGGCCCTACGAGCAGTACGTC. Translating it yields CASSQGGRPYEQYV.

The genes are TRBV28 and TRBJ2-7; 7 bases match TRBD1. The CDR3 is 15 residues long. Germline loops: CDR1 MDHEN, CDR2 SYDVKM. The V gene end was trimmed by 4 bases and the J gene end by 3 bases; junction bases not matched to a gene: 9. DNA for the CDR3: TGTGCCAGCAGTTCTCCGGGACAGCGAAGCTACGAGCAGTACGTC. Residues: CASSSPGQRSYEQYV.

The chain has TRBV30 and TRBJ1-3, with 11 positions matching TRBD1. This CDR3 is built from 15 residues. Per germline, CDR1 GTSNPN and CDR2 SVGIG (reference sequence). V dropped 5 bases and J dropped 4; count of bases not matched to a gene: 7. CDR3 in amino acids: CAWSGQGVRGNTIYF. The CDR3, as DNA: TGTGCCTGGTCGGGACAGGGGGTGAGAGGAAACACCATATATTTT.

The chain couples TRBV3-1 (or the pseudogene TRBV3-2) to TRBJ2-7; 15 bases fit TRBD2. The CDR3 is 19 residues long. From germline, CDR1 is LGHDT and CDR2 YNNKEL (reference sequence). Trimming at V came to 0 bases and at J to 2 bases, leaving 8 bases not matched to a gene. The DNA of the CDR3 is TGTGCCAGCAGCCAAGATCGGACTAGCGGGAGGGGCCCAACCTACGAGCAGTACTTC. This gives the protein CASSQDRTSGRGPTYEQYF.

The rearrangement uses TRBV13 and TRBJ1-1; no reliable D call. The V and J ends lost 3 bases and 0 bases respectively, with 11 bases between them. The germline V gene has CDR1 PRHDT and CDR2 FYEKMQ (reference sequence). CDR3 length: 15 residues. CDR3 protein: CASSFRHNMNTEAFF. Written as DNA, the CDR3 is TGTGCCAGCAGCTTCAGACACAACATGAACACTGAAGCTTTCTTT.

V is TRBV7-7 and J is TRBJ2-2, with 8 bases that match TRBD1. Germline loops: CDR1 SSHAT, CDR2 FNYEAQ (reference sequence). This CDR3 region has 16 residues. V trimming: 9 bases; J trimming: 4 bases; junction bases outside the gene matches: 13. For the CDR3, the DNA is TGTGCCAGTACACCATTCACAGGGGGGCCCACCGGGGAGCTGTTTTTT. Translation gives CASTPFTGGPTGELFF.

The genes are TRBV5-1 and TRBJ2-7; 7 bases fit TRBD1. The ends lost 0 bases at V and 5 bases at J; junction bases unmatched: 2. The germline gives CDR1 SGHRS, CDR2 YFSETQ. CDR3 length equals 13 residues. The CDR3 coding sequence is TGCGCCAGCAGCTTGGACAGGGGCCACGAGCAGTACGTC. Translation gives CASSLDRGHEQYV.

CDR3 sequence reads: CASSLGGNYGYTF. The CDR3 nucleotides read TGTGCCAGCAGCTTGGGGGGAAACTATGGCTACACCTTC. The rearrangement links TRBV2 to TRBJ1-2; perhaps TRBD1 as D (5 bases). Trimming left V 6 bases short and J 2 bases short, with 10 bases between. This CDR3 is built from 13 residues. Per germline, CDR1 SNHLY and CDR2 FYNNEI. Complete variable domain (other parts from reference TRBV2 and TRBJ1-2): EPEVTQTPSHQVTQMGQEVILRCVPISNHLYFYWYRQILGQKVEFLVSFYNNEISEKSEIFDDQFSVERPDGSNFTLKIRSTKLEDSAMYFCASSLGGNYGYTFGSGTRLTVV.

V gene TRBV19 combines with J gene TRBJ1-1; 8 bases agree with TRBD1. CDR3 length: 16 amino acids. With 4 bases clipped from V and 5 bases from J, the junction kept 12 bases outside the gene matches. The germline V gene encodes CDR1 LNHDA and CDR2 SQIVND (reference sequence). The CDR3 is CASSTPLQGVYTEAFF. The CDR3 region has the DNA TGTGCCAGTAGTACCCCTTTACAGGGGGTTTATACTGAAGCTTTCTTT.

The V and J genes are TRBV12-5 and TRBJ2-7; D is perhaps TRBD1 (6 bases). Trimming removed 4 bases at V and 6 bases at J, with 10 bases between. This CDR3 contains 12 residues. CDR1 is LGHNT and CDR2 is FRNRAP in the germline V gene. The CDR3 sequence is CASGSGRGEQYV. CDR3 sequence (DNA): TGTGCTAGTGGTTCGGGCAGGGGCGAGCAGTACGTC.

A single count supports this clone. The chain has TRBV5-1 and TRBJ2-5; D perhaps matches TRBD2 (5 bases). The CDR3 has 14 amino acids. Between the trimmed V and J ends, which lost 4 bases and 4 bases, there was a span of 14 bases. Germline V lookup: CDR1 SGHRS, CDR2 YFSETQ. CDR3 in amino acids: CASSPEASPETQYF. The CDR3 nucleotides read TGCGCCAGCAGCCCGGAGGCATCCCCAGAGACCCAGTACTTC.

This sequence joins TRBV13 and TRBJ2-5; 7 nucleotides agree with TRBD2. V shed 3 bases, J shed 6 bases, and the junction held 10 bases outside the gene matches. Germline V gene sequence: CDR1 PRHDT, CDR2 FYEKMQ (reference sequence). CDR3 length: 15 amino acids. CDR3 sequence (DNA): TGTGCCAGCAGCTTCAGAGCGGGAACTGGAAAGACCCAGTACTTC. Amino acid sequence: CASSFRAGTGKTQYF.

The chain recombines TRBV11-2 with TRBJ1-6, with D unclear. The germline V and J ends were trimmed by 7 bases and 6 bases, with 19 bases remaining between them. The CDR3 contains 16 residues. Looked up from germline, CDR1 is SGHAT and CDR2 is FQNNGV. The CDR3 protein is CASTAGGRLINSPLHF. CDR3 DNA: TGTGCCAGCACCGCCGGAGGACGGTTAATTAATTCACCCCTCCACTTT.

A note on this clone: Likely a read error: the CDR3 ends without its conserved phenylalanine or tryptophan. The chain combines TRBV3-1 (or the pseudogene TRBV3-2) with TRBJ1-1; TRBD1 matches at 8 bases. Trimming took 4 bases from V and 5 from J; bases not matched to a gene: 9. The CDR3 totals 15 residues. CDR1 is LGHDT and CDR2 is YNNKEL in the germline V gene (reference sequence). The CDR3 spells CASSRKGQGGTEAFL. The CDR3 region has the DNA TGTGCCAGCAGCCGGAAAGGACAGGGTGGGACTGAAGCTTTCCTT.

This chain links TRBV3-1 (or the pseudogene TRBV3-2) with TRBJ1-2, with TRBD1 matching 8 bases. With 1 base clipped from V and 3 bases from J, the junction kept 10 bases outside the gene matches. The CDR3 loop spans 17 amino acids. Germline V gene sequence: CDR1 LGHDT, CDR2 YNNKEL (reference sequence). The CDR3 protein is CASSQVLGQGRHYGYTF. The CDR3 DNA follows: TGTGCCAGCAGCCAAGTCTTAGGACAGGGCCGACACTATGGCTACACCTTC.